Each of the 20 T cell receptor beta chains below was sequenced from the same sample in a study. MiXCR, applied by TCRdb to the RT-PCR reads, yields one record per CDR3 protein. The repertoire holds about 680,000 distinct CDR3 sequences, more than 13% seen once, with 3.6% in the top ten. The sample taken for sequencing was memory CD4+ T cells from blood. The receptors derive from a female donor in good health, serving as a healthy control.

This chain joins TRBV5-1 and TRBJ2-1; D gene unclear. The CDR3 runs 11 residues. Trimming shortened V by 7 bases and J by 8 bases, and 10 bases separated the two germline ends. Germline lookup yields CDR1 SGHRS and CDR2 YFSETQ. This CDR3 reads CASSEIDEQFF. CDR3 in DNA: TGCGCCAGCTCTGAGATCGATGAGCAGTTCTTC.

J is TRBJ2-3 and V is TRBV20-1; D gene uncertain. The CDR3 sequence is 12 residues long. The germline V gene encodes CDR1 DFQATT and CDR2 SNEGSKA (reference sequence). The CDR3 DNA reads as TGCACCATCGAGCCTAGGCCAGATACGCAGTATTTT. This sequence encodes CTIEPRPDTQYF.

The rearrangement links TRBV7-9 to TRBJ2-1; D call uncertain. The germline V gene has CDR1 SEHNR and CDR2 FQNEAQ (reference sequence). The CDR3 loop spans 14 amino acids. Deletions cut 5 bases from V and 10 bases from J, with 18 bases between. The CDR3 loop is CASSQRPPDLEQFF. DNA of the CDR3: TGTGCCAGCAGCCAACGCCCCCCGGACCTCGAGCAGTTCTTC.

This clonotype was seen only a few times. The chain couples TRBV25-1 to TRBJ1-1; D not certain. Germline CDR1 reads MGHDK; CDR2 reads SYGVNS. V was pared by 1 base and J by 0 bases, with 9 bases between. The CDR3 consists of 15 residues. The CDR3: CASSEFENLNTEAFF. The DNA of the CDR3 is TGTGCCAGCAGTGAATTTGAGAATCTGAACACTGAAGCTTTCTTT.

At least ten counts were recorded for this clonotype. The V call is TRBV9, the J call TRBJ2-6, with D uncertain. This CDR3 contains 13 residues. Trimming removed 2 bases from V and 0 bases from J, with 0 bases in between. Germline V gene lookup returns CDR1 SGDLS and CDR2 YYNGEE. The CDR3 nucleotides are TGTGCCAGCAGCGTCTCTGGGGCCAACGTCCTGACTTTC. The encoded protein is CASSVSGANVLTF.

This clonotype has ten or more counts. The V and J genes are TRBV6-6 and TRBJ2-7; 9 nucleotides line up with TRBD1. The CDR3 is 14 amino acids. Trimming removed 6 bases from V and 7 bases from J; junction bases left unmatched: 10. The germline V gene has CDR1 MNHNY and CDR2 SVGAGI (reference sequence). CDR3 region: CASRTGQGVKEQYF. The CDR3 coding sequence is TGTGCCAGCAGAACGGGACAGGGTGTTAAAGAGCAGTACTTC.

The chain employs TRBV6-5 and TRBJ2-7, with 9 bases fitting TRBD1. The junction had 2 bases not matched to a gene; V was cut back by 2 bases and J by 6 bases. CDR1 and CDR2 (germline): MNHEY, SVGAGI. CDR3 length equals 13 residues. The CDR3 bases are TGTGCCAGCAGTTACCGGGACAGGGCCGAGCAGTACTTC. It specifies CASSYRDRAEQYF.

This clonotype was seen only a few times. The gene calls are TRBV27 and TRBJ1-2, with D possibly TRBD1 on 5 matching bases. Trimming left V 6 bases short and J 3 bases short, with 17 bases between. The CDR3 contains 15 residues. The germline CDR1 and CDR2 sequences are MNHEY and SMNVEV (reference sequence). The CDR3 DNA reads TGTGCCAGCAGCACGAGGGACGGCTCCTACTATGGCTACACCTTC. Protein: CASSTRDGSYYGYTF.

This clonotype was found many times. This chain connects TRBV6-5 to TRBJ2-1, with TRBD2 matching 14 bases. Per the germline V gene, CDR1 is MNHEY and CDR2 is SVGAGI. Trimming cost V 6 bases and J 15 bases; bases outside gene matches: 7. The CDR3 runs 13 residues. The CDR3 loop reads CASSLGLAGVLFF. CDR3 bases: TGTGCCAGCAGCCTGGGACTAGCGGGAGTGCTGTTCTTC.

V and J are TRBV10-3 and TRBJ2-5; D may be TRBD1 (6 bases). V lost 3 bases to trimming and J lost 9 bases, with 17 bases between them. Germline V gene sequence: CDR1 ENHRY, CDR2 SYGVKD. The CDR3 length is 14 residues. CDR3 nucleotides: TGTGCCATCAGTGACAGAGGGGACAATCAGCCCCAGTACTTC. This codes for CAISDRGDNQPQYF.

This clonotype was observed many times. The genes are TRBV20-1 and TRBJ1-1, with TRBD1 as a possible D gene (6 bases). The germline gives CDR1 DFQATT, CDR2 SNEGSKA (reference sequence). The CDR3 is 14 residues long. Between the trimmed V and J ends, which lost 6 bases and 5 bases, there was a span of 19 bases. CDR3 DNA sequence: TGCAGTGCCCTGACAGGCCTCGGACGGACTGAAGCTTTCTTT. Amino acids: CSALTGLGRTEAFF.

This chain connects TRBV5-1 to TRBJ1-1; D is unclear. This CDR3 spans 15 amino acids. Germline CDR1 SGHRS, CDR2 YFSETQ. Trimming pared 0 bases from V and 2 bases from J, leaving 11 bases between. This CDR3 reads CASSLVWGGNTEAFF. CDR3 nucleotides: TGCGCCAGCAGCTTGGTGTGGGGTGGAAACACTGAAGCTTTCTTT.

The V and J genes are TRBV1 and TRBJ2-3; the DNA was not used to check the table's D call, TRBD2. TRBV1 is labeled a pseudogene. There are 17 residues in the CDR3. The CDR3 nucleotides read TGCACCAGCAGCCAGGCCGGCCCGGCTAGCTCCCTTTATACGCAGTATTTT. Residues: CTSSQAGPASSLYTQYF.

This clonotype turned up a few times. The V and J genes are TRBV3-1 and TRBJ2-5; 7 bases agree with TRBD1. CDR1 LGHDT and CDR2 YNNKEL come from the germline V gene (reference sequence). Germline trimming cut 8 bases from V and 1 base from J; bases unmatched to any gene: 10. The CDR3 has 15 amino acids. The DNA of the CDR3 is TGTGCCAGCTCACCACCGAACAGGGGCCAAGAGACCCAGTACTTC. This sequence encodes CASSPPNRGQETQYF.

Turning to this clonotype: Just one base apart from a much larger clone, this may be a read error. This chain connects TRBV5-1 to TRBJ2-5; D ambiguous. Trimming removed 0 bases at V and 7 bases at J, with 13 bases between. Germline lookup yields CDR1 SGHRS and CDR2 YFSETQ. The CDR3 spans 14 residues. This chain's CDR3 is CASSLDPSRRTQYF. As DNA, the CDR3 is TGCGCCAGCAGCTTGGACCCGTCTAGGAGGACCCAGTACTTC. The full variable domain, with the rest looked up from reference TRBV5-1 and TRBJ2-5, is KAGVTQTPRYLIKTRGQQVTLSCSPISGHRSVSWYQQTPGQGLQFLFEYFSETQRNKGNFPGRFSGRQFSNSRSEMNVSTLELGDSALYLCASSLDPSRRTQYFGPGTRLLVL.

This clonotype was counted only a few times. The chain joins TRBV11-2 to TRBJ1-2; no firm D call. Trimming cost V 7 bases and J 3 bases, with 15 bases left between them. CDR1 and CDR2 from the germline V gene are SGHAT and FQNNGV. There are 14 residues in the CDR3. Here the CDR3 reads CASNLLAGHYGYTF. In DNA, the CDR3 is TGTGCCAGCAACCTTCTCGCAGGCCACTATGGCTACACCTTC.

V is TRBV28 and J is TRBJ1-5; D is ambiguous. This CDR3 region has 13 residues. Germline V gives CDR1 MDHEN, CDR2 SYDVKM. V was trimmed by 6 bases and J by 6 bases, leaving 12 bases between them. In nucleotides, the CDR3 is TGTGCCAGCAGATCCCCCGCGGGTCAGCCCCAGCATTTT. Its translation is CASRSPAGQPQHF.

V and J are TRBV5-6 and TRBJ2-7; 7 bases fit TRBD2. The CDR3 spans 15 residues. After removal of 4 bases from V and 0 bases from J, the junction contained 7 bases not matched to a gene. Germline V gene data show CDR1 as SGHDT and CDR2 as YYEEEE. Written as DNA, the CDR3 is TGTGCCAGCAGCCCGGCGGGGGACTACTCCTACGAGCAGTACTTC. Encoded protein: CASSPAGDYSYEQYF.

The rearrangement uses TRBV7-2 and TRBJ2-1, with 10 bases aligning to TRBD2. The CDR3 contains 17 residues. Germline V gene sequence: CDR1 SGHTA, CDR2 FQGNSA. V shed 1 base and J 8 bases; nucleotides not matched to a gene: 11. CDR3 bases: TGTGCCAGCAGCTTAGTACATGCTAGCGGGAGTCGTCATGAGCAGTTCTTC. Its translation is CASSLVHASGSRHEQFF.

The chain recombines TRBV20-1 with TRBJ1-6; 8 bases are shared with TRBD1. The CDR3 has 15 amino acids. Germline loops: CDR1 DFQATT, CDR2 SNEGSKA (reference sequence). Trimming at V came to 1 base and at J to 9 bases, leaving 8 bases not matched to a gene. The DNA of the CDR3 is TGCAGTGCTAGAGCCTCGACAGGGGTCGGTTCACCCCTCCACTTT. Protein: CSARASTGVGSPLHF.